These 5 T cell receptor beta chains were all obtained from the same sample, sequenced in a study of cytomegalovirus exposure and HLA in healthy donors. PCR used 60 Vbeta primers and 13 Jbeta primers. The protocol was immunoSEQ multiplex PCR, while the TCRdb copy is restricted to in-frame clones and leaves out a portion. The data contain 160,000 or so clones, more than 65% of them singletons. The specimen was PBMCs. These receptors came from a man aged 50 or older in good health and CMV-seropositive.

CDR3 nucleotide sequence: TGCGCCAGCAGCCGGGGACAGGGGAACACCGGGGAGCTGTTTTTT. Residues: CASSRGQGNTGELFF. This sequence joins TRBV4-3 and TRBJ2-2; 9 bases fit TRBD1. CDR3 length: 15 amino acids. Looked up from germline, CDR1 is LGHNA and CDR2 is YSLEER. Unmatched junction bases numbered 1, after V lost 4 bases and J lost 1 base.

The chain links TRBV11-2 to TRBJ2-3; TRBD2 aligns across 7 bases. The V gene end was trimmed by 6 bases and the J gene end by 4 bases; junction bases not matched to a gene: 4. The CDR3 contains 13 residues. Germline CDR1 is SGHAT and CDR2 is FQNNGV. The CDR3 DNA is TGTGCCAGCAGGCGGACTAGTGCAGATACGCAGTATTTT. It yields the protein CASRRTSADTQYF.

CDR3 nucleotide sequence: TGTGCCATCAGCGAACAGACTTCATCGACAGCCGCTCAGTTCTTC. The encoded protein is CAISEQTSSTAAQFF. The rearrangement uses TRBV10-3 and TRBJ2-1, with a weak D call TRBD1 (5 bases). The germline CDR1 and CDR2 sequences are ENHRY and SYGVKD. This CDR3 has 15 residues. V was pared by 6 bases and J by 13 bases, with 25 bases between.

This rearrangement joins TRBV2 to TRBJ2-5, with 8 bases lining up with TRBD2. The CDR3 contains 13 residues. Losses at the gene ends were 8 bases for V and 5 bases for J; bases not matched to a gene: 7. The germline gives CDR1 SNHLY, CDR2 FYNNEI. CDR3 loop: CASGWLAGETQYF. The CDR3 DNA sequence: TGTGCCAGCGGGTGGTTAGCGGGGGAGACCCAGTACTTC.

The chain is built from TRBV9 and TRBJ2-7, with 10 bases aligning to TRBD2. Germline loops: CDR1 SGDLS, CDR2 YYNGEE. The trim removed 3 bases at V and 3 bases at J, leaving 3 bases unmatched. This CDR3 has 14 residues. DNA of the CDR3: TGTGCCAGCAGCGGAGGACTAGCGGACTACGAGCAGTACTTC. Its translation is CASSGGLADYEQYF.